This T cell receptor beta chain originates from a study of cytomegalovirus exposure and HLA in healthy donors. Study-wide results and limits: The TCR clusters that emerged in the first cohort tended, a later analysis found, to co-occur in the 120 validation repertoires. Specificity of a few CMV-associated chains for CMV antigens was verified in vitro. Reports showed the classifier diagnosing cytomegalovirus status with high specificity and sensitivity.

The repertoire was sequenced with immunoSEQ multiplex PCR; TCRdb's copy has only in-frame clones and lacks some. The sample consists of roughly 57,000 clones, 93% of them appearing once. Concerning this clone itself: Antigen specificity is unknown.

The CDR3 has 15 residues. Germline CDR1 reads LGHNA; CDR2 reads YSLEER. V shed 0 bases, J shed 6 bases, and the junction held 4 bases outside the gene matches. The rearrangement joins TRBV4-3 to TRBJ2-2; 7 bases match TRBD1. This sequence originates from a woman aged 18-29 years in good health and CMV-seropositive. The sequenced material came from PBMCs. The CDR3 coding sequence is TGCGCCAGCAGCCAAGAAACAGGGGTCGCCGGGGAGCTGTTTTTT. It translates to CASSQETGVAGELFF.